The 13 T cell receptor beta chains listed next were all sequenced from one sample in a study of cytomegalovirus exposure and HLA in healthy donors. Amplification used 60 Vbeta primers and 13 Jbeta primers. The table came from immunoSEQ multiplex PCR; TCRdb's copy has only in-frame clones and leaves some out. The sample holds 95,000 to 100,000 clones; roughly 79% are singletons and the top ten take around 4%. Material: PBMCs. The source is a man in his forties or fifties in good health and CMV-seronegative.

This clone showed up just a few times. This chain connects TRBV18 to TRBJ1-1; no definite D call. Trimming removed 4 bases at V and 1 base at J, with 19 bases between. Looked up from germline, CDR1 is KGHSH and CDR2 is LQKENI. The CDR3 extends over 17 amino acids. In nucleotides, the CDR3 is TGTGCCAGCTCACGGGGAGGCGAGGGCAGGAGGAACACTGAAGCTTTCTTT. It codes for CASSRGGEGRRNTEAFF.

The CDR3 DNA follows: TGTGCCAGCAGCTTGACAGAATTTAGCAATCAGCCCCAGCATTTT. It encodes CASSLTEFSNQPQHF. The J gene is TRBJ1-5, the V gene TRBV7-8; D is perhaps TRBD1 (5 bases). CDR3 length: 15 amino acids. Germline V CDR1 and CDR2: SGHVS, FQNEAQ. Trimming cost V 3 bases and J 0 bases, with 9 bases left between them.

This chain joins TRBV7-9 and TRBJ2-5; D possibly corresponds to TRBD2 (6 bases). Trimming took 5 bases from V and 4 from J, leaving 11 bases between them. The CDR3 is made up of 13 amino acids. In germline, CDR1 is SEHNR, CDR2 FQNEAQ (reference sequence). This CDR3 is CASSIMGGETQYF. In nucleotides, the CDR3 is TGTGCCAGCAGCATTATGGGGGGAGAGACCCAGTACTTC.

The CDR3 DNA reads as TGTGCCTGGAGCGGAGAGGGTTCTAGTGGCTACACCTTC. Translated: CAWSGEGSSGYTF. The chain uses TRBV30 and TRBJ1-2; unclear D gene. The CDR3 totals 13 residues. The germline gives CDR1 GTSNPN, CDR2 SVGIG (reference sequence). V was clipped by 3 bases and J by 7 bases, with 15 bases between them.

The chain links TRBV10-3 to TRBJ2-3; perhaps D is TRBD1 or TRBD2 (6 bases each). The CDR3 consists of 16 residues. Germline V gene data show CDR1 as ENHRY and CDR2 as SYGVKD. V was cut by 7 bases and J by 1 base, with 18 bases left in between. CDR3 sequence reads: CAITESGAVGTDTQYF. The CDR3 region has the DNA TGTGCCATCACCGAGTCGGGGGCAGTAGGCACAGATACGCAGTATTTT.

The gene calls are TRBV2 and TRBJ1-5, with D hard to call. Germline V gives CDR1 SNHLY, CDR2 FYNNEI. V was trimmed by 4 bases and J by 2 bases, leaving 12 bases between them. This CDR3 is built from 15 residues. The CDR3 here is CASSGSQIGNQPQHF. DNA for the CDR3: TGTGCCAGCAGTGGGAGTCAGATCGGCAATCAGCCCCAGCATTTT.

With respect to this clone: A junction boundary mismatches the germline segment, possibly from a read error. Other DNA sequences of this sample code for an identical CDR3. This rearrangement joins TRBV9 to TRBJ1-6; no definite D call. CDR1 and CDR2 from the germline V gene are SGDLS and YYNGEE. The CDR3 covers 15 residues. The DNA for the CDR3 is TGTGCCAGCAACGAAGTGAGCTCCTATAATTCCCCCCTCCACTTT. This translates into CASNEVSSYNSPLHF.

The CDR3 nucleotides read TGCGCCAGCAAACTGGGACAGGGGAGTTCTGGGGCCAACGTCCTGACTTTC. Translation: CASKLGQGSSGANVLTF. The V gene is TRBV10-2, the J gene TRBJ2-6; 10 bases are shared with TRBD1. Trimming at V came to 7 bases and at J to 1 base, leaving 7 bases not matched to a gene. The germline V gene has CDR1 WSHSY and CDR2 SAAADI. The CDR3 runs to 17 residues.

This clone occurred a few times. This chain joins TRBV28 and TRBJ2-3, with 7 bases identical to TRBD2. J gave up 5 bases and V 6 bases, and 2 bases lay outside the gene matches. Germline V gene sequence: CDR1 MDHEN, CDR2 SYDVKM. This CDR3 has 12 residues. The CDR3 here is CASRGGLDTQYF. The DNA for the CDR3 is TGTGCCAGCAGGGGGGGGTTAGATACGCAGTATTTT.

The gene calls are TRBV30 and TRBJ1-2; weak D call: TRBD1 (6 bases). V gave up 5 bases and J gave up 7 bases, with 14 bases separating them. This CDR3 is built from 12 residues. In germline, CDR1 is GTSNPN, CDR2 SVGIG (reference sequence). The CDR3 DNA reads TGTGCCTGGGCAATCACAGGGCCTGGCTACACCTTC. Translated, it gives CAWAITGPGYTF.

Written as DNA, the CDR3 is TGTGCCAGCAGCTTATTTGCAACAGGGGAGTCACCCCTCCACTTT. Protein product: CASSLFATGESPLHF. J is TRBJ1-6 and V is TRBV7-3; 7 bases are shared with TRBD1. The CDR3 contains 15 residues. The V gene's germline CDR1 is SGHTA and CDR2 FQGTGA. With 2 bases clipped from V and 10 bases from J, the junction kept 8 bases outside the gene matches.

Written as DNA, the CDR3 is TGTGCCAGCACCAGACAGGGAAACTATGGCTACACCTTC. Its protein product is CASTRQGNYGYTF. V is TRBV6-1 and J is TRBJ1-2; TRBD1 agrees at 7 bases. Unmatched junction bases numbered 4, after V lost 7 bases and J lost 2 bases. Germline values: CDR1 MNHNS, CDR2 SASEGT. The CDR3 loop spans 13 amino acids.

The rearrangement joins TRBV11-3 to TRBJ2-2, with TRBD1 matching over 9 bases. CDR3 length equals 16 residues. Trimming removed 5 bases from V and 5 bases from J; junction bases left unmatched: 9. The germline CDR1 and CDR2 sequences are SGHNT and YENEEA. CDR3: CASSPLTGGNTGELFF. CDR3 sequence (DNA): TGTGCCAGCAGCCCCCTGACAGGGGGAAATACCGGGGAGCTGTTTTTT.